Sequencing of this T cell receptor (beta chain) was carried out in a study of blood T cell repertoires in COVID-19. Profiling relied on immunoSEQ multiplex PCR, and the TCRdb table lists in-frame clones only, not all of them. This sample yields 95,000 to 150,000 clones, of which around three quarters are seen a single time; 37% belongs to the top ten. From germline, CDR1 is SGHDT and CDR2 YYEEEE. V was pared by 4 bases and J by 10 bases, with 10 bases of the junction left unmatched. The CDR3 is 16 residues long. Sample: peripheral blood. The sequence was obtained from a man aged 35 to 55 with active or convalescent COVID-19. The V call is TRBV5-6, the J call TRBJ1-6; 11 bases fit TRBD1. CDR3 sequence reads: CASSVMGQGVRSPLHF. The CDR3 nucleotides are TGTGCCAGCAGCGTGATGGGACAGGGGGTAAGGTCACCCCTCCACTTT.